This T cell receptor (beta chain) was recorded in a study of blood T cell repertoires in COVID-19. Study-level information: The United States, Italy and Spain supplied acute and convalescent COVID-19 samples. Nucleic acid was either cDNA or gDNA, and it came from T cells, B-cell-depleted T cells, or PBMCs.

Germline V gives CDR1 GTSNPN, CDR2 SVGIG (reference sequence). The V end was cut by 3 bases, the J end by 6 bases, with 3 bases between. The CDR3 is made up of 11 amino acids. Authors' data handling: Reference gene primer amplification gave nucleated cell count estimates. Only in-frame clones appear in the TCRdb table, and some are missing; sequencing was by immunoSEQ multiplex PCR. V, J and clone size were drawn from that table, and D and trimming were deduced from the DNA. The data contain some 250,000 clones, 65% to 85% of them singletons. The chain uses TRBV30 and TRBJ1-6; no clear D. The sample consisted of peripheral blood. The TCR was taken from a man older than 75 with acute or convalescent COVID-19. The CDR3 DNA follows: TGTGCCTGGAGCTTTAATTCACCCCTCCACTTT. Its protein is CAWSFNSPLHF.